Listed below are T cell receptor beta chains from one sample, sequenced in a study of response to subunit inactivated influenza vaccine. Each CDR3 protein gets one entry after TCRdb re-called the RT-PCR reads with MiXCR. The repertoire holds roughly 650,000 distinct CDR3 sequences, 14% seen once, with approximately 7.6% in the top ten. The specimen comprised PBMCs from blood, sampled approximately 15 days before vaccination. The receptors stem from a man aged 45-65 years who received an inactivated influenza vaccine. Each CDR3 is given with its conserved first and last residue. Each record gives: clone size, V gene, J gene, D gene, CDR3 protein, CDR3 DNA. A D gene is named only where the DNA matches it firmly. Only some rows state a clone size, as once, few, many or a class for expanded clones.

NA	TRBV6-1	TRBJ2-5	NA	CASRGLAEGGETQYF	TGTGCCAGCAGGGGACTTGCGGAGGGGGGTGAGACCCAGTACTTC
few	TRBV27	TRBJ1-6	NA	CASSSRQNNSPLHF	TGTGCCAGCAGTTCTCGACAAAATAATTCACCCCTCCACTTT
NA	TRBV10-3	TRBJ2-1	TRBD2	CAIRIAGGLGNEQFF	TGTGCCATCAGAATAGCGGGAGGGCTGGGCAATGAGCAGTTCTTC
few	TRBV29-1	TRBJ2-3	TRBD1	CSAEQGRGTDTQYF	TGCAGCGCAGAACAGGGGCGCGGCACAGATACGCAGTATTTT
few	TRBV11-2	TRBJ2-1	TRBD2	CASSHGSGKQPYNEQFF	TGTGCCAGCAGTCACGGGAGCGGGAAACAGCCCTACAATGAGCAGTTCTTC
NA	TRBV12-3/TRBV12-4	TRBJ2-3	TRBD2	CASSHSGGEEYF	TGTGCCAGCAGTCACAGCGGGGGCGAAGAGTATTTT
many	TRBV20-1	TRBJ1-2	NA	CSARDTRGEMGGYTF	TGCAGTGCTAGAGATACTAGAGGGGAAATGGGTGGCTACACCTTC
NA	TRBV28	TRBJ2-1	NA	CASISLAADSYNEQFF	TGTGCCAGCATTTCCCTCGCCGCGGATTCCTACAATGAGCAGTTCTTC
many	TRBV5-1	TRBJ2-1	TRBD1	CASSSTTQGQQFF	TGCGCCAGCAGCTCAACAACACAGGGGCAGCAGTTCTTC
few	TRBV20-1	TRBJ1-2	TRBD1	CSARDPGQGRRYGYTF	TGCAGTGCTAGAGACCCGGGACAGGGCAGAAGGTATGGCTACACCTTC
NA	TRBV7-9	TRBJ2-7	NA	CASSLKSLASYEQYF	TGTGCCAGCAGCTTAAAAAGCCTAGCCTCCTACGAGCAGTACTTC
NA	TRBV5-1	TRBJ2-2	NA	CASSLNPGTSNTGELFF	TGCGCCAGCAGCTTGAATCCCGGGACATCGAACACCGGGGAGCTGTTTTTT
few	TRBV14	TRBJ1-4	NA	CASSPRTPREKLFF	TGTGCCAGCAGCCCCCGGACCCCTCGAGAAAAACTGTTTTTT
few	TRBV20-1	TRBJ2-5	NA	CSARVQGQETQYF	TGCAGTGCTAGAGTACAGGGTCAAGAGACCCAGTACTTC
few	TRBV7-2	TRBJ2-1	NA	CASSPGTRTLYNEQFF	TGTGCCAGCAGCCCGGGGACCCGAACCCTCTACAATGAGCAGTTCTTC
NA	TRBV20-1	TRBJ2-7	TRBD1	CSARDFSTGVGLHEQYF	TGCAGTGCTAGAGATTTCTCTACAGGGGTTGGCTTACACGAGCAGTACTTC
NA	TRBV7-9	TRBJ2-5	NA	CASSGGSGLPGETQYF	TGTGCCAGCAGCGGCGGGTCGGGGCTTCCAGGGGAGACCCAGTACTTC
NA	TRBV12-3/TRBV12-4	TRBJ2-2	NA	CASSFEILNGELFF	TGTGCCAGCAGTTTTGAGATCCTGAACGGGGAGCTGTTTTTT
NA	TRBV5-1	TRBJ1-4	NA	CASSLYPQGDEKLFF	TGCGCCAGCAGCTTGTACCCACAGGGAGACGAAAAACTGTTTTTT
many	TRBV6-2/TRBV6-3	TRBJ2-1	TRBD2	CASSYHRTSGSLEQFF	TGTGCCAGCAGTTACCACAGGACTAGCGGGAGCTTAGAGCAGTTCTTC
few	TRBV4-3	TRBJ1-2	NA	CASSQEAGDPYGYTF	TGCGCCAGCAGCCAAGAGGCAGGGGACCCCTATGGCTACACCTTC
NA	TRBV28	TRBJ1-1	NA	CASSSGGGTNTEAFF	TGTGCCAGCAGTTCCGGAGGGGGGACGAACACTGAAGCTTTCTTT
NA	TRBV4-2	TRBJ2-1	NA	CASSQLDGYNEQFF	TGTGCCAGCAGTCAGCTCGATGGATACAATGAGCAGTTCTTC
NA	TRBV6-1	TRBJ1-1	TRBD1	CASRTDRVGTEAFF	TGTGCCAGCAGGACGGACAGGGTTGGCACTGAAGCTTTCTTT
NA	TRBV12-3/TRBV12-4	TRBJ2-1	NA	CASSPIGRSYNEQFF	TGTGCCAGCAGTCCCATTGGGCGCTCCTACAATGAGCAGTTCTTC
many	TRBV15	TRBJ1-2	NA	CATSRGGDRYGYTF	TGTGCCACCAGCAGAGGAGGGGACCGATATGGCTACACCTTC
few	TRBV12-3/TRBV12-4	TRBJ1-1	NA	CASSLRWQGNTEAFF	TGTGCCAGCAGTTTACGGTGGCAGGGGAACACTGAAGCTTTCTTT
few	TRBV20-1	TRBJ2-2	NA	CSALVLGDPRAGELFF	TGCAGTGCTTTGGTGTTGGGGGATCCACGCGCCGGGGAGCTGTTTTTT
few	TRBV4-3	TRBJ2-3	NA	CASSQDPNGLNTQYF	TGCGCCAGCAGCCAAGATCCCAACGGCCTCAATACGCAGTATTTT
few	TRBV20-1	TRBJ2-5	NA	CSARVPDGRETQYF	TGCAGTGCTAGAGTTCCCGACGGTCGAGAGACCCAGTACTTC
NA	TRBV12-3/TRBV12-4	TRBJ2-7	TRBD2	CASSLNPAGYEQYF	TGTGCCAGCAGTTTAAATCCAGCGGGATACGAGCAGTACTTC